The present TCR beta chain was sequenced within a study of blood T cell repertoires in COVID-19. Study-level background: Acute and convalescent COVID-19 samples came from the United States, Italy and Spain.

The length of the CDR3 is 14 residues. The J segment lost 4 bases and the V segment lost 7 bases, leaving 7 bases of the junction unmatched. From germline, CDR1 is MDHEN and CDR2 SYDVKM. The data were produced by immunoSEQ multiplex PCR, yet TCRdb's version contains in-frame clones alone and is incomplete. The sample consists of 51,000 or so clones, about nine tenths of them appearing once. J is TRBJ1-1 and V is TRBV28; TRBD1 agrees at 9 bases. The sequence was collected from a man at least 80 years old with active or convalescent COVID-19. Source material: peripheral blood. The DNA of the CDR3 is TGTGCCAGCACAAGGACAGGGGTGAGCACTGAAGCTTTCTTT. It specifies CASTRTGVSTEAFF.